This T cell receptor beta chain came from a study of beta chain features in type 1 diabetes. Looking at the study overall: The examined sorted cells totaled 107,917,701 across samples.

There are 17 residues in the CDR3. From germline, CDR1 is SGDLS and CDR2 YYNGEE. The V and J ends lost 3 bases and 3 bases, in that order; junction bases with no gene match: 12. The authors reverse transcribed all of the isolated RNA, so sequencing captured expressed TCRB transcripts. The assay was immunoSEQ multiplex PCR, and TCRdb's table has in-frame clones only and misses some. Counted here are fewer than 350,000 clones, about 15% occurring once; the ten biggest clones make up less than 0.02%. Points from the study as a whole: Moderately but significantly shorter TCRB CDR3s were found in Type 1 diabetes patients in all four CD4+ subsets. In comparison with healthy donors, patients had naive, central memory and Treg TCRB repertoires that appeared more similar.

A few counts support this clone. The antigen is not known. CD4+ naive, central memory, regulatory and stem cell-like memory subsets were isolated by sorting on CD45RO/CCR7/CD25/CD127/CD95/CD27. V is TRBV9 and J is TRBJ2-3; TRBD1 matches at 8 bases. Sequencing used naive CD4+ T cells from blood. The origin of this receptor is a man in his late teens or twenties with type 1 diabetes. The CDR3 region is CASSGRQGKEVTDTQYF. CDR3 bases: TGTGCCAGCAGCGGCCGACAGGGGAAGGAGGTGACAGATACGCAGTATTTT.